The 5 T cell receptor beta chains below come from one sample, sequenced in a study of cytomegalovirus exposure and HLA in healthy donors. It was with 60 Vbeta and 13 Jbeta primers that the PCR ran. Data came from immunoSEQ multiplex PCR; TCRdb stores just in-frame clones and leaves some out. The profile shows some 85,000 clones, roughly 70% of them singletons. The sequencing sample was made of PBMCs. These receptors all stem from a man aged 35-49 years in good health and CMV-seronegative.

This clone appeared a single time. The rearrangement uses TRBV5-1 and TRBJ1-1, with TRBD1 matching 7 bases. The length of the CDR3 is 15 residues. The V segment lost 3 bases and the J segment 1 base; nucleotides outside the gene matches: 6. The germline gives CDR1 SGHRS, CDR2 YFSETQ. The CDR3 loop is CASSWIEGANTEAFF. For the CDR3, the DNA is TGCGCCAGCAGCTGGATCGAGGGGGCGAACACTGAAGCTTTCTTT.

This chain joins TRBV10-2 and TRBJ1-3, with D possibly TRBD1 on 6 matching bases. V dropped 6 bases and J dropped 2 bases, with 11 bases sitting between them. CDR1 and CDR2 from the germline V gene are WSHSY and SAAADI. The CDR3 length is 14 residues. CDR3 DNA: TGCGCCAGCAGATCCTCAGGGGCTGGAAACACCATATATTTT. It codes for CASRSSGAGNTIYF.

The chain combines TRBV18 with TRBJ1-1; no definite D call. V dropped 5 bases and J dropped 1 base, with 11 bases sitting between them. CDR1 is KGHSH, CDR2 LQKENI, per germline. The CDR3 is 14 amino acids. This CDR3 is CASSAGRENTEAFF. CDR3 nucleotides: TGTGCCAGCTCAGCCGGACGGGAGAACACTGAAGCTTTCTTT.

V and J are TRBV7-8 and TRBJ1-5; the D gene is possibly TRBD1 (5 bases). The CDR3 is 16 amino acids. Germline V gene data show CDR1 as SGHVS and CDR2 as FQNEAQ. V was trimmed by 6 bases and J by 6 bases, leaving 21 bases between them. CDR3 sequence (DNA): TGTGCCAGCAGTTATTCCCATGCAGGGATGGGTCAGCCCCAGCATTTT. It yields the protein CASSYSHAGMGQPQHF.

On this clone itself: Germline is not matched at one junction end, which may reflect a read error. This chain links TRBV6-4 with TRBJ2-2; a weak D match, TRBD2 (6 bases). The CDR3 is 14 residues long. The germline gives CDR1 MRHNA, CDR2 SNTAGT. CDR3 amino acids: CVSSDWGDTGELFF. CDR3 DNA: TGTGTCAGCAGTGACTGGGGGGACACCGGGGAGCTGTTTTTT.